These T cell receptor beta chains were read from a single sample in a study of cytomegalovirus exposure and HLA in healthy donors. The method was immunoSEQ multiplex PCR; TCRdb's version includes in-frame clones alone and lacks a portion of them. The data show under 200,000 clones, under 90% seen once. Source material: PBMCs. Receptor source: a man between 18 and 29 years old in good health and CMV-seronegative. The CDR3 runs from the conserved cysteine through the conserved F or W. D genes are given only for firm matches. A row's size may be missing; if present it is once, few, many or a size class.

abundance: -; v_gene: TRBV7-9; j_gene: TRBJ1-2; d_gene: -; CDR3nt: TGTGCCAGCAGCTTAGTCCCCACGCCGGACTATGGCTACACCTTC; CDR3aa: CASSLVPTPDYGYTF
abundance: -; v_gene: TRBV28; j_gene: TRBJ1-2; d_gene: -; CDR3nt: TGTGCCAGCAGTTTAGGGGGACATTATGGCTACACCTTC; CDR3aa: CASSLGGHYGYTF
abundance: -; v_gene: TRBV6-5; j_gene: TRBJ2-3; d_gene: -; CDR3nt: TGTGCCAGCAGTTACGTGGGAGGCCCCACAGATACGCAGTATTTT; CDR3aa: CASSYVGGPTDTQYF
abundance: -; v_gene: TRBV28; j_gene: TRBJ2-4; d_gene: TRBD2; CDR3nt: TGTGCCAGCAGTTCTCTACTAGCGGGAGGAAGGGACATTCAGTACTTC; CDR3aa: CASSSLLAGGRDIQYF
abundance: -; v_gene: TRBV13; j_gene: TRBJ2-5; d_gene: -; CDR3nt: TGTGCCAGCACCTTACAGGCCCTCGGGGAGCAGTACTTC; CDR3aa: CASTLQALGEQYF
abundance: few; v_gene: TRBV18; j_gene: TRBJ1-4; d_gene: TRBD1; CDR3nt: TGTGCCAGCTCACCACGTCAAACAGGGGCCACAACTAATGAAAAACTGTTTTTT; CDR3aa: CASSPRQTGATTNEKLFF
abundance: -; v_gene: TRBV5-5; j_gene: TRBJ2-7; d_gene: TRBD2; CDR3nt: TGTGCCAGCGAGTGGGCCAGCGGGGCCGCCTACGAGCAGTACTTC; CDR3aa: CASEWASGAAYEQYF
abundance: -; v_gene: TRBV18; j_gene: TRBJ2-7; d_gene: -; CDR3nt: TGTGCCAGCTCACCAAGGCGAGGGACCTACGAGCAGTACTTC; CDR3aa: CASSPRRGTYEQYF
abundance: -; v_gene: TRBV4-3; j_gene: TRBJ1-5; d_gene: TRBD1; CDR3nt: TGCGCCAGCAGCCAAGATTGGGACAGGAGTCAGCCCCAGCATTTT; CDR3aa: CASSQDWDRSQPQHF
abundance: -; v_gene: TRBV19; j_gene: TRBJ1-1; d_gene: -; CDR3nt: TGTGCCAGTAGTATGAGGAACACTGAAGCTTTCTTT; CDR3aa: CASSMRNTEAFF
abundance: -; v_gene: TRBV5-1; j_gene: TRBJ1-1; d_gene: -; CDR3nt: TGCGCCAGCAGCTTGCGGGGGTCGGACACTGAAGCTTTCTTT; CDR3aa: CASSLRGSDTEAFF
abundance: -; v_gene: TRBV2; j_gene: TRBJ2-2; d_gene: TRBD1; CDR3nt: TGTGCCAGCAGGAGACAGGGCGTTAGCACCGGGGAGCTGTTTTTT; CDR3aa: CASRRQGVSTGELFF
abundance: -; v_gene: TRBV5-1; j_gene: TRBJ1-2; d_gene: TRBD1; CDR3nt: TGCGCCAGCAGCTTGGCACCCCCCGGGACAGCTTTATATGGCTACACCTTC; CDR3aa: CASSLAPPGTALYGYTF
abundance: -; v_gene: TRBV7-2; j_gene: TRBJ1-5; d_gene: -; CDR3nt: TGTGCCAGCAGCTTACGGGAAGGTCAGCCCCAGCATTTT; CDR3aa: CASSLREGQPQHF
abundance: -; v_gene: TRBV27; j_gene: TRBJ2-7; d_gene: TRBD1; CDR3nt: TGTGCCAGCACTTCCGGCGGGACAGGGGAGTACGAGCAGTACTTC; CDR3aa: CASTSGGTGEYEQYF
abundance: -; v_gene: TRBV30; j_gene: TRBJ1-6; d_gene: -; CDR3nt: TGTGCCTGGAGTGTTATTTCACCCCTCCACTTT; CDR3aa: CAWSVISPLHF
abundance: many; v_gene: TRBV18; j_gene: TRBJ2-7; d_gene: TRBD1; CDR3nt: TGTGCCAGCTCACCAAGTAAGGGGGCATCTTACGAGCAGTACTTC; CDR3aa: CASSPSKGASYEQYF